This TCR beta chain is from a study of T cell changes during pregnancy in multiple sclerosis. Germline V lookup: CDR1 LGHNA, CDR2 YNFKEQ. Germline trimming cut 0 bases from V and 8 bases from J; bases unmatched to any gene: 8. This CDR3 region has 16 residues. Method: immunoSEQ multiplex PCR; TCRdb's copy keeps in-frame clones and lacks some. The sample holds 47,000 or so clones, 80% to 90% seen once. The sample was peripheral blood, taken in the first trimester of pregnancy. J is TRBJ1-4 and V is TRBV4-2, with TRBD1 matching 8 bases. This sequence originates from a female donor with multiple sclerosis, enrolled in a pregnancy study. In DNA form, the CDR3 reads TGTGCCAGCAGCCAAGACGTGGGCAGGGGGCGGGAAAAACTGTTTTTT. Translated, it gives CASSQDVGRGREKLFF.